The T cell receptor (beta chain) described here comes from a study of beta chain features in type 1 diabetes. Findings and caveats of the study: Type 1 diabetes patients showed a moderate but significant shortening of TCRB CDR3s in all four CD4+ subsets.

cDNA synthesis used the whole RNA isolate, giving expressed TCRB sequences. Mean read depth for naive, central memory and regulatory T cell samples was about 3.4 million reads. The method was immunoSEQ multiplex PCR; TCRdb's version includes in-frame clones alone and lacks a portion of them. The table records under 300,000 clones, roughly 25% of them present only once. Of note for this clone: Its antigen remains unidentified.

Germline-derived CDR1 and CDR2 are SNHLY and FYNNEI. The V gene lost 7 bases and the J gene lost 11 bases, with 5 bases spanning the gap. This CDR3 has 8 amino acids. Sequenced sample: naive CD4+ T cells from blood. This receptor was taken from a woman younger than 45 with type 1 diabetes. The chain is built from TRBV2 and TRBJ1-1; no definite D call. The CDR3 is CASKEAFF. The CDR3 DNA reads as TGTGCCAGCAAGGAGGCTTTCTTT.